This paragraph covers one T cell receptor (beta chain) sequence. This clonotype was counted a few times. The antigen this receptor binds is unknown. No much larger clone exists at a distance of one base, and base qualities are not known. Libraries of naive CD8 T cells were built from around 20,000 to 1,000,000 sorted cells, with 10%, 30% or 50% of the purified RNA used. Naive CD8 T cells were FACS-sorted as CD8+CD4-CCR7+CD45RA+ on a BD FACSAria II into RLT Plus buffer. Detection sensitivity was tested by spiking Jurkat RNA equal to ten or so TCR copies' worth into samples containing roughly 18,000-1,000,000 naive CD8 T cells. Enrichment of CD8 T cells was done with RosetteSep CD8+ T Cell Enrichment Cocktail plus Ficoll-Paque, and ACK red cell lysis came afterward. The source of the sample is a study of molecular identifiers for immune sequencing clone quantification (dated by TCRdb to between 2017 and 2018). In the study overall: For a replicate experiment, RNA from roughly 20,000 or 100,000 naive CD8 T cells was divided into five aliquots, and four of the five aliquots were sequenced. CD8 T cells were used in a methods study to benchmark molecular-identifier clustering-based TCR repertoire sequencing (MIDCIRS) and TCR RNA copy counting. Overall results and qualifications from the work: When barcode sub-clustering was not used, chimeric consensus sequences inflated TCR diversity, with chimeras reaching as high as 47%. About three recovered TCR RNA copies per cell were obtained by modeling, versus roughly 10 by digital PCR, implying a capture efficiency of 25% to 30%. Spiked-in Jurkat TCR RNA (roughly 10 copies' worth), which is not part of the donor repertoire, was contained in the naive libraries. Identical TCR molecules sharing a barcode could cause highly expanded clone sizes to be underestimated. Spiked-in Jurkat TCR RNA equal to a single cell's worth was reported to be detectable even within one million naive CD8 T cells. In CMV-specific effector cells, clones with more than 20 RNA copies contained over 99% of molecules, whereas in naive cells such clones contained under 1% of molecules.

From V the trimming removes 6 bases and from J it removes 8 bases, while the gene matches leave 18 bases of the junction unaccounted for. The CDR3 measures 17 amino acids from cysteine to phenylalanine. The DNA shown is the 51-base CDR3, in frame from base 1. Based on the germline V gene, the CDR1 and CDR2 sequences are SGHAT and FQNNGV. Libraries were prepared through PCR. Sequencing was performed on a NextSeq 500. Bulk TCR libraries were made following a previously described method, with the TCR primers given in Table S5. The Qiagen AllPrep DNA/RNA kit was used to purify total RNA. Before analysis, reads from multiple sequencing runs of the same library were pooled. The study's processing was this. Reads were retained only if the reads had an exact TCR constant sequence, and the retained reads were trimmed to 150 nt and grouped according to their 12-nt molecular barcodes. Reads in each barcode group were sub-clustered using a 15% Levenshtein threshold, and a quality-weighted consensus sequence was built for each RNA molecule. Non-functional sequences were excluded, and lower-count sequences lying one edit away from another sequence were also excluded. Barcode sub-clusters with fewer than 20% of the maximum read count were removed, based on fitting two negative binomial distributions. Using fastp at Q25 and MiXCR, TCRdb reprocessed the public reads and kept productive beta chains. CDR3 protein duplicates are merged, each entry listing the most common genes and DNA. What appears here as the V and J calls and clone size reflects TCRdb's work, not the paper's. The sample has about half a million distinct CDR3 sequences on record, less than 30% of them singletons. Of the sample, roughly 0.77% falls within the top ten clones.

The chain links TRBV11-2 with TRBJ2-1, with 8 bases aligning to TRBD2. The sequenced material came from naive CD8+ T cells from blood, with Jurkat cell RNA spiked in. Taken with the paper, the label for cell subset or site translates to: FACS-sorted CD8+CD4-CCR7+CD45RA+ naive T cells. The sequence was collected from a human donor in good health. Some libraries in this study had Jurkat cell RNA spiked in. The CDR3: CASSLFPGLGPVYEQFF. The nucleotide sequence reads as follows: TGTGCCAGCAGTCTCTTCCCGGGACTAGGCCCAGTATATGAGCAGTTCTTC.